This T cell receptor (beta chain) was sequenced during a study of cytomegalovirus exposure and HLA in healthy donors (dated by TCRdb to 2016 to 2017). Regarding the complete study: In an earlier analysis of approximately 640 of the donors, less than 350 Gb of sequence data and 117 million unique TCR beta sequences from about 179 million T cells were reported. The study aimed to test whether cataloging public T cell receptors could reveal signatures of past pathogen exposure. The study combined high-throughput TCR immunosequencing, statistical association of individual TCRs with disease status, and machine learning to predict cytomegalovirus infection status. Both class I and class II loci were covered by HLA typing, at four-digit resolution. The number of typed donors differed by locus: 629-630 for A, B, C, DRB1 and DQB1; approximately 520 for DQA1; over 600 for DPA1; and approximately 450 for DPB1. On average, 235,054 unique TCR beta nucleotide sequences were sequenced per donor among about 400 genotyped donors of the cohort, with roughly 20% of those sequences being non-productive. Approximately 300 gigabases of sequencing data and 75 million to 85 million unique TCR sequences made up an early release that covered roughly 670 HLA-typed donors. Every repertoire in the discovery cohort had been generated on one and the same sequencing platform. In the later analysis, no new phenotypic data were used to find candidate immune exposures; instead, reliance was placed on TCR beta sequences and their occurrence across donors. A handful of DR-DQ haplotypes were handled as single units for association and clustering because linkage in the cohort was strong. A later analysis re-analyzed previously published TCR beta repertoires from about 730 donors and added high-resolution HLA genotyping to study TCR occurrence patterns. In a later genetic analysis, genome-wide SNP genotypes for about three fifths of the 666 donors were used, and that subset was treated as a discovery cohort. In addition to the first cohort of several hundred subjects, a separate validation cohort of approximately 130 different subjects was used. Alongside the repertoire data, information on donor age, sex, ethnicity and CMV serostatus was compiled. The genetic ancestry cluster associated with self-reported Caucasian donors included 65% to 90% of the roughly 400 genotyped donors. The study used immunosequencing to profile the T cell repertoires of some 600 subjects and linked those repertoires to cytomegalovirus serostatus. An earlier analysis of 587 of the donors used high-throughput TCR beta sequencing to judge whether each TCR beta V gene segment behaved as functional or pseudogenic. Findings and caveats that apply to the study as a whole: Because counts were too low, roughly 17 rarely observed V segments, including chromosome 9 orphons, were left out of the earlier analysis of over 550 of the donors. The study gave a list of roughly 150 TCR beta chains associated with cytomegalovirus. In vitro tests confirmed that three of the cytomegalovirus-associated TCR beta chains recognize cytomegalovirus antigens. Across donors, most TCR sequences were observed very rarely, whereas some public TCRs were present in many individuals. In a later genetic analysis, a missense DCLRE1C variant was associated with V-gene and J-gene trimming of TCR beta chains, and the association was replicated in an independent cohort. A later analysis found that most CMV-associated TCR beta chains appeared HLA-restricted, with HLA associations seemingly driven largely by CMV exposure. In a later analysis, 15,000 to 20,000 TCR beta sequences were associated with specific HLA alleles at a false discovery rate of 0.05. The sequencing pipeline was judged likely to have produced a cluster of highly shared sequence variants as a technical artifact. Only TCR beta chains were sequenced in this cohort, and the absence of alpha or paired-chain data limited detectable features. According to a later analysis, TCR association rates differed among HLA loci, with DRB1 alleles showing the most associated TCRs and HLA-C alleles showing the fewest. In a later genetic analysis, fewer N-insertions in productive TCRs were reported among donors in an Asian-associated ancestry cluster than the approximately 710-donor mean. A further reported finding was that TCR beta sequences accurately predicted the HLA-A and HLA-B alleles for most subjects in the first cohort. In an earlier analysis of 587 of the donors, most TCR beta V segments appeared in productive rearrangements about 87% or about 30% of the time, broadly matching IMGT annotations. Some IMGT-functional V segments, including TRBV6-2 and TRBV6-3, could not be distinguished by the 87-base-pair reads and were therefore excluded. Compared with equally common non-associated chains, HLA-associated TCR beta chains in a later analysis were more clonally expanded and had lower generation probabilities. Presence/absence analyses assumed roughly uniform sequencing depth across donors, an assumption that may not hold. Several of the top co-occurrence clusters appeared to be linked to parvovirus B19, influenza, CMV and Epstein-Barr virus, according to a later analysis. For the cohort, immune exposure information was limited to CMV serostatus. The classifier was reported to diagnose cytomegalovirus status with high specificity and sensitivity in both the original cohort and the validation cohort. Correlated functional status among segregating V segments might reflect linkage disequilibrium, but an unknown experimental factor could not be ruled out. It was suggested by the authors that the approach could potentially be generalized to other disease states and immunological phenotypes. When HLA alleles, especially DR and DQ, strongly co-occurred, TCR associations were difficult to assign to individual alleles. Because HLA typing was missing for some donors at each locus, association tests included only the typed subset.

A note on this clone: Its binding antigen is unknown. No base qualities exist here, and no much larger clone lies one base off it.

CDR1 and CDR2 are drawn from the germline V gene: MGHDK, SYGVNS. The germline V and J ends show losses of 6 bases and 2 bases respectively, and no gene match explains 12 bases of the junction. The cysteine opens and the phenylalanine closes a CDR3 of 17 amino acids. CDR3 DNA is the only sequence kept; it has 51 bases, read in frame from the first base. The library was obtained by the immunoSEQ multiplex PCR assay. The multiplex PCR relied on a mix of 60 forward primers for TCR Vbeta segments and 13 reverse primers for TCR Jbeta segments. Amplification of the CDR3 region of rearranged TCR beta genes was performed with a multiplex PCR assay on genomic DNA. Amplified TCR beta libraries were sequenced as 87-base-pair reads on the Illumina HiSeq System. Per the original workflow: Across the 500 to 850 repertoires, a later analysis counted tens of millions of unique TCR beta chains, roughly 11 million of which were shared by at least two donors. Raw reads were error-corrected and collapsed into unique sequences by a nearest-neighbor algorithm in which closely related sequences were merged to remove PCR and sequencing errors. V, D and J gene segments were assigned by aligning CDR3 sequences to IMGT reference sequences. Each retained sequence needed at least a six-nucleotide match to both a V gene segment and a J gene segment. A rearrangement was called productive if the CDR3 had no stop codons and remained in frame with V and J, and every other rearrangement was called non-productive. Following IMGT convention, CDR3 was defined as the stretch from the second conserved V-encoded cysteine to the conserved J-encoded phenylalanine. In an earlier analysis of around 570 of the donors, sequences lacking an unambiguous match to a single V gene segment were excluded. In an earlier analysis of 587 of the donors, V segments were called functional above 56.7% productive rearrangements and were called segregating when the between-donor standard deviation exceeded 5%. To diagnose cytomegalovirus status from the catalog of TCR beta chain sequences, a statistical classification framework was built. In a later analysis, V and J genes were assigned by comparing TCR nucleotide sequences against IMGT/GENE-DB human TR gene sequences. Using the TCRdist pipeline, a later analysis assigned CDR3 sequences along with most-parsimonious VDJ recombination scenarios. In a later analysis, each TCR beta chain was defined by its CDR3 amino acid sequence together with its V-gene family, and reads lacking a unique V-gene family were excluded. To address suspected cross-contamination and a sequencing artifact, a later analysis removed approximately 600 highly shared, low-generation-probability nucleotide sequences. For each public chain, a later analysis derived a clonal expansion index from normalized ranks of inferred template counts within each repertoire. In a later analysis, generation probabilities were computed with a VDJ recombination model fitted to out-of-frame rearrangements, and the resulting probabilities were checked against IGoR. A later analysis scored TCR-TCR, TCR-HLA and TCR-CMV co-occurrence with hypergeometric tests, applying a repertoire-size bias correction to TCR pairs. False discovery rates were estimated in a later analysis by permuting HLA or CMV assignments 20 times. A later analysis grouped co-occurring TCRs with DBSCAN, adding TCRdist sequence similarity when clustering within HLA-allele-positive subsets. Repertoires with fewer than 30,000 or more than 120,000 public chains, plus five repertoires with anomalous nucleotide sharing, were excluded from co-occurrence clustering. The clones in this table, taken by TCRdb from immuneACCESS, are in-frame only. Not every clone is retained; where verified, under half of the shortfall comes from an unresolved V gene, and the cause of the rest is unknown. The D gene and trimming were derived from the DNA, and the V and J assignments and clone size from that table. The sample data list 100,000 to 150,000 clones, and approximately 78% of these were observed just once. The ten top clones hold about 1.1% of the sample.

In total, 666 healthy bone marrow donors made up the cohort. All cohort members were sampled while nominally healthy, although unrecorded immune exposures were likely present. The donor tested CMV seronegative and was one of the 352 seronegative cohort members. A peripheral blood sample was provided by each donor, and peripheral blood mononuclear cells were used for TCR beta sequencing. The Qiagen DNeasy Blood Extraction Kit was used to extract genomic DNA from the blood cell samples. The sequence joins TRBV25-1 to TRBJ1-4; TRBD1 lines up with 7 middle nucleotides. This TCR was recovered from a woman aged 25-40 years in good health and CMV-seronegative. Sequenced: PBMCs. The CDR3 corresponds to CASSSPDKGQTNEKLFF. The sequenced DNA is TGTGCCAGCAGCTCCCCCGATAAGGGACAGACTAATGAAAAACTGTTTTTT.